This T cell receptor beta chain is from a study of T cell changes during pregnancy in multiple sclerosis. The protocol was immunoSEQ multiplex PCR, while the TCRdb copy is restricted to in-frame clones and leaves out a portion. The table records about 98,000 clones, about 90% of them present only once. Germline V gives CDR1 SGHVS, CDR2 FQNEAQ. Unmatched junction bases numbered 12, after V lost 0 bases and J lost 16 bases. The length of the CDR3 is 15 residues. The TCR comes from a female donor in good health, enrolled as a control in a pregnancy study. The chain couples TRBV7-8 to TRBJ2-4, with 10 bases aligning to TRBD1. The sequencing used peripheral blood, collected after pregnancy. The CDR3 coding sequence is TGTGCCAGCAGCTTAGCGGCAACCGGGACAGGGGATCGCTACTTC. This codes for CASSLAATGTGDRYF.